The clone carrying this T cell receptor (beta chain) has more than one count but fewer than ten. The sample belongs to a study of T-cell memory formation after mild COVID-19. 5'RACE with constant-segment primers built TCRalpha and TCRbeta cDNA libraries with UMIs. TCRdb reprocessed the 5' RACE reads via MiXCR and lists one record per CDR3 protein. This table has hundreds of thousands of distinct CDR3 sequences, roughly a sixth appearing once. From germline, CDR1 is SGHVS and CDR2 FQNEAQ. The germline V and J ends were trimmed by 1 base and 3 bases, with 10 bases remaining between them. The CDR3 loop spans 14 amino acids.

The sequencing input was PBMCs or a T cell subset sorted from them (not recorded which). The origin of this receptor is an adult woman who had mild COVID-19 (a few samples of this study predate the infection). Cell type and time point are not known. V is TRBV7-8 and J is TRBJ2-7; no clear D. The CDR3 is CASSLVGFGYEQYF. DNA for the CDR3: TGTGCCAGCAGCTTAGTGGGGTTCGGCTACGAGCAGTACTTC.